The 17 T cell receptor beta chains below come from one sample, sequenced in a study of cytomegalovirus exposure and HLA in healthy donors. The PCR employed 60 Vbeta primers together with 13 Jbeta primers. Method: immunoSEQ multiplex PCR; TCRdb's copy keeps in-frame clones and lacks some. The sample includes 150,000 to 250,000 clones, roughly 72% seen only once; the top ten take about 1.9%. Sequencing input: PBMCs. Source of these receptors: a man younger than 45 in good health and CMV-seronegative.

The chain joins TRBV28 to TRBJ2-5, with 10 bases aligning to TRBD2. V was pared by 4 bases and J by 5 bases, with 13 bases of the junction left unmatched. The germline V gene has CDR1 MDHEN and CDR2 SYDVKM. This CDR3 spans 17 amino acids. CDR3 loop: CASSSWLQGTSVETQYF. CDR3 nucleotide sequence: TGTGCCAGCAGTTCTTGGCTGCAGGGGACTAGCGTTGAGACCCAGTACTTC.

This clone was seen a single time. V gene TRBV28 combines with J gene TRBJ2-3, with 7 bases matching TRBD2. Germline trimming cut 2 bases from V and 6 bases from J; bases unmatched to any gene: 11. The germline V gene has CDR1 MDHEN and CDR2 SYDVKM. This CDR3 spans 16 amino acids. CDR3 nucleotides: TGTGCCAGCAGTTTAGAAGGGTCCGGGGGGTGGGATACGCAGTATTTT. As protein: CASSLEGSGGWDTQYF.

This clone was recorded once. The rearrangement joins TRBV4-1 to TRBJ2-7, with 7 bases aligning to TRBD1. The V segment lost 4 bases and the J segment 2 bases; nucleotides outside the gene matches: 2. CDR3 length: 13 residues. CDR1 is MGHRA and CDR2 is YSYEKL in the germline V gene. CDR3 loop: CASSRQGPYEQYF. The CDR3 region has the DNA TGCGCCAGCAGCCGACAGGGCCCCTACGAGCAGTACTTC.

This CDR3 reads CASSPPGQGAYGYTF. In DNA form, the CDR3 reads TGTGCCAGCAGTCCTCCGGGACAGGGGGCGTATGGCTACACCTTC. The chain uses TRBV28 and TRBJ1-2; TRBD1 matches at 12 bases. CDR1 MDHEN and CDR2 SYDVKM come from the germline V gene. The CDR3 totals 15 residues. The V gene end was trimmed by 5 bases and the J gene end by 5 bases; junction bases not matched to a gene: 6.

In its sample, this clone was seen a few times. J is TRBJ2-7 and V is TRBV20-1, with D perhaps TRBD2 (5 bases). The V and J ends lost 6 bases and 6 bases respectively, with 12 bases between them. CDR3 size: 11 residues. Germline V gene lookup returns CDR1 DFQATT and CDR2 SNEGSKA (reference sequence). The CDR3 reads CSAGGAVEQYF. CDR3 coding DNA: TGCAGTGCCGGAGGCGCGGTCGAGCAGTACTTC.

The CDR3 is CASSRTTGAVYEQYF. CDR3 bases: TGCGCCAGCAGCCGGACGACAGGGGCGGTATACGAGCAGTACTTC. The genes are TRBV5-1 and TRBJ2-7; 8 bases match TRBD1. The CDR3 covers 15 residues. The junction had 10 bases not matched to a gene; V was cut back by 4 bases and J by 4 bases. Germline V gene sequence: CDR1 SGHRS, CDR2 YFSETQ.

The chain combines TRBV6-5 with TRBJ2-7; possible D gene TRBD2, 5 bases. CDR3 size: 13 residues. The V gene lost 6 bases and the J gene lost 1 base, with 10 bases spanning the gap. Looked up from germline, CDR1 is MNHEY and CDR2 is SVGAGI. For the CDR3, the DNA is TGTGCCAGCAGCTACACGGGGTCCTACGAGCAGTACTTC. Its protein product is CASSYTGSYEQYF.

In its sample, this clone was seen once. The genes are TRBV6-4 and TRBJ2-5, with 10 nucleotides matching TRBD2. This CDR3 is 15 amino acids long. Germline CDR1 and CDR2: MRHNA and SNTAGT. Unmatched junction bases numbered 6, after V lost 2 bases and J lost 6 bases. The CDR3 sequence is CASSDEAGGIKTQYF. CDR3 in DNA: TGTGCCAGCAGTGACGAAGCGGGAGGGATCAAGACCCAGTACTTC.

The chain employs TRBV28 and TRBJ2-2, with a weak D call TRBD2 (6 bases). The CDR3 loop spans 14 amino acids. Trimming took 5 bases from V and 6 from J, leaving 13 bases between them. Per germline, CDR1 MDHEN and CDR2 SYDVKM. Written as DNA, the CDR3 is TGTGCCAGCAGTGGGTTTAGCGGTCCCGGGGAGCTGTTTTTT. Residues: CASSGFSGPGELFF.

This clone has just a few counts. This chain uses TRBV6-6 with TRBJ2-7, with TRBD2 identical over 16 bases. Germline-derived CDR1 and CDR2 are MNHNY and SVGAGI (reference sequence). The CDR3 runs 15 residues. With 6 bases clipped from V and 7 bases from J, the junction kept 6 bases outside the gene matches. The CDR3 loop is CASREPGLAGGEQYF. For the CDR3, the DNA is TGTGCCAGCAGAGAACCGGGACTAGCGGGAGGGGAGCAGTACTTC.

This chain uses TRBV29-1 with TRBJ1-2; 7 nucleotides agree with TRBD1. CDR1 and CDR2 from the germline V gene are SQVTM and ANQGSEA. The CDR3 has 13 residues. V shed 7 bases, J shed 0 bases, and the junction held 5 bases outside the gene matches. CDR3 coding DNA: TGCAGCGCGGGACAGCGATCTAACTATGGCTACACCTTC. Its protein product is CSAGQRSNYGYTF.

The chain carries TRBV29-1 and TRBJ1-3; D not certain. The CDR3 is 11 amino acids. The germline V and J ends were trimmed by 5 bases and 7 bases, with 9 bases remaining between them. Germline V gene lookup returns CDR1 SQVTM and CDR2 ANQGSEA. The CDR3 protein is CSVRWENTIYF. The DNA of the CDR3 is TGCAGCGTTCGTTGGGAGAACACCATATATTTT.

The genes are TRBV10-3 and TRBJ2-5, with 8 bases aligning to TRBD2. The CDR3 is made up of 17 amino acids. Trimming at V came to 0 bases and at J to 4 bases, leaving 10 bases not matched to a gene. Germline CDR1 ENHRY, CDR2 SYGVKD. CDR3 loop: CAISESWLAGTGETQYF. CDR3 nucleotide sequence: TGTGCCATCAGTGAGTCCTGGTTAGCGGGAACCGGAGAGACCCAGTACTTC.

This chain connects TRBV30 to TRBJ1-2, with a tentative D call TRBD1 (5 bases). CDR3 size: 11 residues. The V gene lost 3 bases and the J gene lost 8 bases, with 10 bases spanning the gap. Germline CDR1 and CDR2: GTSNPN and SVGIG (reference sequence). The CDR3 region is CAWSGTGGYTF. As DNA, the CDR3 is TGTGCCTGGAGCGGGACTGGGGGCTACACCTTC. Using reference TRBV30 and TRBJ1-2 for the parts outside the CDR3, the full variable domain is SQTIHQWPATLVQPVGSPLSLECTVEGTSNPNLYWYRQAAGRGLQLLFYSVGIGQISSEVPQNLSASRPQDRQFILSSKKLLLSDSGFYLCAWSGTGGYTFGSGTRLTVV.

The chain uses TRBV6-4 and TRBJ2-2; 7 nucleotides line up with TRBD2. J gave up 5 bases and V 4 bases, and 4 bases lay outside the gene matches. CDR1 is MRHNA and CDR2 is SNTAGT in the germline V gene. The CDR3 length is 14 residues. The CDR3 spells CASSVAGPTGELFF. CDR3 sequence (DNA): TGTGCCAGCAGTGTAGCGGGCCCGACCGGGGAGCTGTTTTTT.

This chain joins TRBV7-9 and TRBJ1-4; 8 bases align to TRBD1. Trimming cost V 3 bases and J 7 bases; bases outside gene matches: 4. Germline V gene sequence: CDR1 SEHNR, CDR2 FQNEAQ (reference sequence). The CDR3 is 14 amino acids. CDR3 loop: CASSFGQGGEKLFF. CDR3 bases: TGTGCCAGCAGCTTTGGACAGGGTGGTGAAAAACTGTTTTTT. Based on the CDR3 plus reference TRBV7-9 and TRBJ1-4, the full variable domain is DTGVSQNPRHKITKRGQNVTFRCDPISEHNRLYWYRQTLGQGPEFLTYFQNEAQLEKSRLLSDRFSAERPKGSFSTLEIQRTEQGDSAMYLCASSFGQGGEKLFFGSGTQLSVL.

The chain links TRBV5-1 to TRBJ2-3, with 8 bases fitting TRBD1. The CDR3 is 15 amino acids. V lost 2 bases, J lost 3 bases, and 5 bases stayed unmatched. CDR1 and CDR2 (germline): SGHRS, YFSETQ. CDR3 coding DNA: TGCGCCAGCAGCTTACGGACAGGGTCAACAGATACGCAGTATTTT. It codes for CASSLRTGSTDTQYF.